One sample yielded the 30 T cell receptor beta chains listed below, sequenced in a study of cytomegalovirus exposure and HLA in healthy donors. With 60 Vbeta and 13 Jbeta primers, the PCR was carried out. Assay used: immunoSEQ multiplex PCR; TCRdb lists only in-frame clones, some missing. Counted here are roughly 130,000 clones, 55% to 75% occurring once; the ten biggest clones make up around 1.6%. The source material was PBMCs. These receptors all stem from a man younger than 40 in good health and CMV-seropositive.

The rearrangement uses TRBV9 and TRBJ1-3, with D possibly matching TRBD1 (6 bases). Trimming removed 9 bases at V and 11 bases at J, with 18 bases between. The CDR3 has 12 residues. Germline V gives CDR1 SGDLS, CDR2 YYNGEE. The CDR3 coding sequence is TGTGCCACCGGGACACTCGGCCGACCCATATATTTT. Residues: CATGTLGRPIYF.

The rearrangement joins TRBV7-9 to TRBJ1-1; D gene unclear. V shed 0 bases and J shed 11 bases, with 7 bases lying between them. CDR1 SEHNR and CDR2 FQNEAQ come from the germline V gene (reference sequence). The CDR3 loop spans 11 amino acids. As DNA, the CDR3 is TGTGCCAGCAGCTTAGCGGAGCGGGCTTTCTTT. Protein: CASSLAERAFF.

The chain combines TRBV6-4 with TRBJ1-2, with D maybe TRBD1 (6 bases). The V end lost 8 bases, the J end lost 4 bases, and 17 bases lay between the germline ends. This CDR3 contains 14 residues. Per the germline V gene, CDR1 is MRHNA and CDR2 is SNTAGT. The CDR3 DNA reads TGTGCCAGCTACCCGACAGGTTTACTCTATGGCTACACCTTC. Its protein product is CASYPTGLLYGYTF.

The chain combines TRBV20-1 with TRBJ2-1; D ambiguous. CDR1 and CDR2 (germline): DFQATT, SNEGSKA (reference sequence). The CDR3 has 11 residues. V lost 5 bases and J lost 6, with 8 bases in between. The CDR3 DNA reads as TGCAGTGCTCCTCTCCGCAATGAGCAGTTCTTC. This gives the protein CSAPLRNEQFF.

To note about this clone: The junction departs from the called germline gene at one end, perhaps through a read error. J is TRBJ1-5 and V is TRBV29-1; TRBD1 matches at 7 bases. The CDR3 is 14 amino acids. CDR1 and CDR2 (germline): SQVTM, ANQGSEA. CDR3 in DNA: TGCAGCGTGGAAGGGACAGATAGCAATCAGCCCCAGCATTTT. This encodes CSVEGTDSNQPQHF.

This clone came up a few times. CDR3 DNA: TGCGCCAGCAGCTTTGGCAGGGGCGAGCAGTACTTC. Protein product: CASSFGRGEQYF. The chain uses TRBV5-1 and TRBJ2-7; D is perhaps TRBD1 (6 bases). The CDR3 runs to 12 residues. Trimming left V 2 bases short and J 6 bases short, with 9 bases between. Germline assignment: CDR1 SGHRS and CDR2 YFSETQ. The full variable domain, rest sourced from reference TRBV5-1 and TRBJ2-7, is KAGVTQTPRYLIKTRGQQVTLSCSPISGHRSVSWYQQTPGQGLQFLFEYFSETQRNKGNFPGRFSGRQFSNSRSEMNVSTLELGDSALYLCASSFGRGEQYFGPGTRLTVT.

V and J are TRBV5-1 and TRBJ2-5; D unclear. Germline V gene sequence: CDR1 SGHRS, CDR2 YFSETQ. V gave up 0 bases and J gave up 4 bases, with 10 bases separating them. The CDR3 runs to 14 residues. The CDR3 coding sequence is TGCGCCAGCAGCTTGGGCGGATTCTTAGAGACCCAGTACTTC. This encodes CASSLGGFLETQYF.

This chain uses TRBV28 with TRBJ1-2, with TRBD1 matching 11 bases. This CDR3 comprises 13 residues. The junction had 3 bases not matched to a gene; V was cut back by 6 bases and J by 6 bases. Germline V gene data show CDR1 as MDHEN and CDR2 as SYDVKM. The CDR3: CASSRTGGNGYTF. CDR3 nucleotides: TGTGCCAGCAGCAGGACAGGGGGCAATGGCTACACCTTC.

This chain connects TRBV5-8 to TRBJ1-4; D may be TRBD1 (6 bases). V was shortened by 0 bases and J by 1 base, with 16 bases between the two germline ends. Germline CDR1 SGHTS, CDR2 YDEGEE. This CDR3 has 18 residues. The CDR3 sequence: CASSLGSGALLTNEKLFF. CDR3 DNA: TGTGCCAGCAGCTTGGGTTCAGGGGCACTTTTAACTAATGAAAAACTGTTTTTT. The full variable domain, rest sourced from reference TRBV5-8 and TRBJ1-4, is EAGVTQSPTHLIKTRGQQATLRCSPISGHTSVYWYQQALGLGLQFLLWYDEGEERNRGNFPPRFSGRQFPNYSSELNVNALELEDSALYLCASSLGSGALLTNEKLFFGSGTQLSVL.

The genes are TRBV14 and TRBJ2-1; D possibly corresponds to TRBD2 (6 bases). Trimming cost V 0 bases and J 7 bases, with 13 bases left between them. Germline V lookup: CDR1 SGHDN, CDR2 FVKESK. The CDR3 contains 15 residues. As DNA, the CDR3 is TGTGCCAGCAGCCAAGATGGGGCTAGCGAGAATGAGCAGTTCTTC. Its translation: CASSQDGASENEQFF.

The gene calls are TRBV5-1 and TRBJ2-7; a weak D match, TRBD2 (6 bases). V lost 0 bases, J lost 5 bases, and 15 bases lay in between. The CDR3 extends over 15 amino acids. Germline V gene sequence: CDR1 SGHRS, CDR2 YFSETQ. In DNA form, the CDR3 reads TGCGCCAGCAGCTTGGCCCGGGCGGGGATCGACGAGCAGTACTTC. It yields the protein CASSLARAGIDEQYF.

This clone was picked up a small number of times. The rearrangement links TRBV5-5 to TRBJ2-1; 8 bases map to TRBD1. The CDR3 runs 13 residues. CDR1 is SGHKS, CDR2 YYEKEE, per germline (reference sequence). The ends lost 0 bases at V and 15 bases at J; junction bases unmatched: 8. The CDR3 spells CASSLAGRGRGFF. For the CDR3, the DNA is TGTGCCAGCAGCTTGGCGGGCAGGGGGCGTGGGTTCTTC.

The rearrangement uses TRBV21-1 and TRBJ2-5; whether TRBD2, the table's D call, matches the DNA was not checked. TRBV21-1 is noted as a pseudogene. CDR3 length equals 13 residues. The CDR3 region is CASNPDYQETQYF. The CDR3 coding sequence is TGTGCCAGCAACCCGGACTACCAAGAGACCCAGTACTTC.

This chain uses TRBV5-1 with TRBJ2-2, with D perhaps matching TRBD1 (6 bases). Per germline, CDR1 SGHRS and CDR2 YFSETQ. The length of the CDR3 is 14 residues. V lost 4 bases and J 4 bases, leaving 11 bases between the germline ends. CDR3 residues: CASSPGQFTGELFF. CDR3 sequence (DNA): TGCGCCAGCAGCCCAGGACAGTTCACCGGGGAGCTGTTTTTT.

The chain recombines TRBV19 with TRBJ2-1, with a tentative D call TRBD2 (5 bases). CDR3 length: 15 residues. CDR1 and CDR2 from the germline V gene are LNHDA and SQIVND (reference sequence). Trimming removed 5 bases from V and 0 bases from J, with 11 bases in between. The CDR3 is CASSLSGSSYNEQFF. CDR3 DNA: TGTGCCAGTAGTTTAAGCGGTAGCTCCTACAATGAGCAGTTCTTC.

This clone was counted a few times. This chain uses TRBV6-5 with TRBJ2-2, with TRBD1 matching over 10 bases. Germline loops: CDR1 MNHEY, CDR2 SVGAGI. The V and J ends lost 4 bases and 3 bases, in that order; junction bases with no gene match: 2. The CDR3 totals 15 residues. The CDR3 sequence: CASSWTGGYTGELFF. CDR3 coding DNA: TGTGCCAGCAGTTGGACAGGGGGTTACACCGGGGAGCTGTTTTTT.

CDR3 coding DNA: TGTGCCAGCAGCCCAGACGCTTTCAGGGCGACTGAAGCTTTCTTT. Residues: CASSPDAFRATEAFF. The chain combines TRBV5-6 with TRBJ1-1; a possible D gene is TRBD1 (5 bases). The CDR3 consists of 15 residues. V was trimmed by 4 bases and J by 5 bases, leaving 18 bases between them. CDR1 is SGHDT, CDR2 YYEEEE, per germline.

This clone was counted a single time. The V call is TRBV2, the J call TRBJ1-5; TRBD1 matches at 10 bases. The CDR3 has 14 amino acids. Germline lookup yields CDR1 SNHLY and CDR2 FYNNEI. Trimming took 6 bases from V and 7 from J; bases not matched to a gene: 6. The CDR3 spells CASREDRGFQPQHF. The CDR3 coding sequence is TGTGCCAGCAGGGAGGACAGGGGGTTCCAGCCCCAGCATTTT. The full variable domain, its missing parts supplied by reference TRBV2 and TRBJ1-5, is EPEVTQTPSHQVTQMGQEVILRCVPISNHLYFYWYRQILGQKVEFLVSFYNNEISEKSEIFDDQFSVERPDGSNFTLKIRSTKLEDSAMYFCASREDRGFQPQHFGDGTRLSIL.

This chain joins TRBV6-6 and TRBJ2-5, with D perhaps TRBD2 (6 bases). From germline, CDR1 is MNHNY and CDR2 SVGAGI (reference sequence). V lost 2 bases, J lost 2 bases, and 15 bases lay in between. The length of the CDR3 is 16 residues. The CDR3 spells CASSYGRDLGQETQYF. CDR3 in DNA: TGTGCCAGCAGTTACGGGCGGGACCTGGGGCAAGAGACCCAGTACTTC.

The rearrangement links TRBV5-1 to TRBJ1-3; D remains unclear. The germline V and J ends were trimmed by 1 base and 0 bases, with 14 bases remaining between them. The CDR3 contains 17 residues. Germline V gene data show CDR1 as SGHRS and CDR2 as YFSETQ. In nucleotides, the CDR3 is TGCGCCAGCAGCTTGTTGGCCAGTGCCCTCTCTGGAAACACCATATATTTT. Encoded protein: CASSLLASALSGNTIYF.

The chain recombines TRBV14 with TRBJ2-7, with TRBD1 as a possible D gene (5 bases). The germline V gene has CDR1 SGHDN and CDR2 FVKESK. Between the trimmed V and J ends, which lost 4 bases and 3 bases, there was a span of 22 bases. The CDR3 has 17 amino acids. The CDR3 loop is CASSPSSFSGNSYEQYF. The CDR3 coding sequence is TGTGCCAGCAGCCCGAGCAGCTTTTCAGGGAACAGCTACGAGCAGTACTTC.

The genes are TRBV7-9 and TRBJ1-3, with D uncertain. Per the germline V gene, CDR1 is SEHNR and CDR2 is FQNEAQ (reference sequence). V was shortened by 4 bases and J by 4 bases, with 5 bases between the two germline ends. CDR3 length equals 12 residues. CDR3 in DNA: TGTGCCAGCAGCTCAGTCGGAAACACCATATATTTT. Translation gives CASSSVGNTIYF.

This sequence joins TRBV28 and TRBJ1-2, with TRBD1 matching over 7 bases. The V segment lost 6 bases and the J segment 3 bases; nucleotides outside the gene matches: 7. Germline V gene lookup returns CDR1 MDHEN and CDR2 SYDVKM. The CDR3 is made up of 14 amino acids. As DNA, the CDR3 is TGTGCCAGCAGATCGACAGGGTTGGACTATGGCTACACCTTC. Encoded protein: CASRSTGLDYGYTF.

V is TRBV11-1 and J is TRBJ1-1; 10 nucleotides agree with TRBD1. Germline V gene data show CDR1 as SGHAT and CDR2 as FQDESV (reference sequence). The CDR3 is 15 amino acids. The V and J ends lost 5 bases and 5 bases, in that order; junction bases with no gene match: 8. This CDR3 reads CASSKRQGAQTEAFF. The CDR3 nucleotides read TGTGCCAGCAGCAAGAGACAGGGGGCGCAAACTGAAGCTTTCTTT. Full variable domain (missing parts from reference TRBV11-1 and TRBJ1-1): EAEVAQSPRYKITEKSQAVAFWCDPISGHATLYWYRQILGQGPELLVQFQDESVVDDSQLPKDRFSAERLKGVDSTLKIQPAELGDSAMYLCASSKRQGAQTEAFFGQGTRLTVV.

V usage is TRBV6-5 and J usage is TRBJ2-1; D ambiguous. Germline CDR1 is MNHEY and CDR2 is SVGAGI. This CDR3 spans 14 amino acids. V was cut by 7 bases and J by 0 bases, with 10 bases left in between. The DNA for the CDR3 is TGTGCCAGCATTGGCGGAAGCTCCTACAATGAGCAGTTCTTC. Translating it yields CASIGGSSYNEQFF.

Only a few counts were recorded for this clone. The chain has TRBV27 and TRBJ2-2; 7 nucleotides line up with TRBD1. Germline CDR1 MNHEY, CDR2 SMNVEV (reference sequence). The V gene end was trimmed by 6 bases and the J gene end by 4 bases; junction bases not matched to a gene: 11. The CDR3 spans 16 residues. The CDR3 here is CASSPTGARVTGELFF. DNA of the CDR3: TGTGCCAGCAGCCCAACAGGGGCTCGAGTCACCGGGGAGCTGTTTTTT.

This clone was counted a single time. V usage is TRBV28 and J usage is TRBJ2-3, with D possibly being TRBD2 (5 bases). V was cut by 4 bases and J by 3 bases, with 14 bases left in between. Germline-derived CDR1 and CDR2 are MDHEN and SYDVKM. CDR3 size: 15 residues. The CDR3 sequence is CASSWNARETDTQYF. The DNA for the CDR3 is TGTGCCAGCAGTTGGAACGCCCGGGAAACAGATACGCAGTATTTT.

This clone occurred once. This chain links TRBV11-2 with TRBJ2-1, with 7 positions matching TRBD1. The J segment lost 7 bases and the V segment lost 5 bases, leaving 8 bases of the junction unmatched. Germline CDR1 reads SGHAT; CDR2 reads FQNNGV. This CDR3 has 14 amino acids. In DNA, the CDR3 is TGTGCCAGCAGCCCGACAGGGATTAGGAATGAGCAGTTCTTC. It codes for CASSPTGIRNEQFF.

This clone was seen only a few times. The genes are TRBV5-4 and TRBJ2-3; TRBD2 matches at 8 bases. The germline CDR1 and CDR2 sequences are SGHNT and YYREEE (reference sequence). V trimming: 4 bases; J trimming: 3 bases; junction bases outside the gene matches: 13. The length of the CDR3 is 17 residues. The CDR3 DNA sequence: TGTGCCAGCAGCCAAAAACCGGGAGGGCTGGAAACAGATACGCAGTATTTT. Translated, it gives CASSQKPGGLETDTQYF.

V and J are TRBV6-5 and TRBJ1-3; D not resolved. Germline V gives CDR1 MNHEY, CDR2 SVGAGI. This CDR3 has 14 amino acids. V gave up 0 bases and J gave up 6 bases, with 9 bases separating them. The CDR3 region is CASSYSFLANTIYF. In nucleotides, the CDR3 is TGTGCCAGCAGTTACTCATTTTTGGCAAACACCATATATTTT.